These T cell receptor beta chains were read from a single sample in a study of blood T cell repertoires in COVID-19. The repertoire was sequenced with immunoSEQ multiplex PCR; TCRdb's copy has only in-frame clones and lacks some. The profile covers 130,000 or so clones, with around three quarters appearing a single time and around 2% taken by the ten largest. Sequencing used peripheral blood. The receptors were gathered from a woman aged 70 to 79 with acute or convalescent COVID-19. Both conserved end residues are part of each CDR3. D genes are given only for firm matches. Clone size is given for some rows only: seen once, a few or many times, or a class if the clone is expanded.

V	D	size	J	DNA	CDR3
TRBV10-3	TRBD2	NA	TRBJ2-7	TGTGCCATAGGGACTAGCGGGAGAGGGGACGAGCAGTACTTC	CAIGTSGRGDEQYF
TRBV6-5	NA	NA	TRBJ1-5	TGTGCCAGCAGTAGACAGTTACAGCCCCAGCATTTT	CASSRQLQPQHF
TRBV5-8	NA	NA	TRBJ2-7	TGTGCCAGCAGCTTGGGACAGGGACTTGGGTACGAGCAGTACTTC	CASSLGQGLGYEQYF
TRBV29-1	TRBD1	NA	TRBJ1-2	TGCAGCGTTGAAGATCCAAAACAGGGGGCAGGCTATGGCTACACCTTC	CSVEDPKQGAGYGYTF
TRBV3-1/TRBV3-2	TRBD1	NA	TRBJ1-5	TGTGCCAGCAGCCAGGACCTCCGGGACAGCAATAGCAATCAGCCCCAGCATTTT	CASSQDLRDSNSNQPQHF
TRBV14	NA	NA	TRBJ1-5	TGTGCCAGCAGCCAAGATACGAGGCAGCCCCAGCATTTT	CASSQDTRQPQHF
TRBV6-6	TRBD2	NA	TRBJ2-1	TGTGCCAGCAGTTACGACCCAGCGGGGGAGAGGAATGAGCAGTTCTTC	CASSYDPAGERNEQFF
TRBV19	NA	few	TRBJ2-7	TGTGCCAGTAGTATGGGGCGACAAAACTGGCAGTACTTC	CASSMGRQNWQYF
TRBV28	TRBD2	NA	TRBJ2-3	TGTGCCAGCAGTCTAGCGGAGCATACGCAGTATTTT	CASSLAEHTQYF
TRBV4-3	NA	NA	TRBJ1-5	TGCGCCAGCAGCCATGTCTTAGGGGAGCCCCAGCATTTT	CASSHVLGEPQHF
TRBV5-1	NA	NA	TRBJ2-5	TGCGCCAGCAGCATCGGGGGGCAGGAGACCCAGTACTTC	CASSIGGQETQYF
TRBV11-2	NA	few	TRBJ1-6	TGTGCCAGCAGCCCGAACAGGAACCTATGGTCCTATAATTCACCCCTCCACTTT	CASSPNRNLWSYNSPLHF
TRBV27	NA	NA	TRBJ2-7	TGTGCCAGCAGTCAAAGAAACAGGGCCTCCTACGAGCAGTACTTC	CASSQRNRASYEQYF
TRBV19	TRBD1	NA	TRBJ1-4	TGTGCCAGTAGTATAGACCCCCGGGACAGGGGTCGCGAAAAACTGTTTTTT	CASSIDPRDRGREKLFF
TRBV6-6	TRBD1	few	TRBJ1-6	TGTGCCAGCAGTTCAGGGGGAGGTTCACCCCTCCACTTT	CASSSGGGSPLHF
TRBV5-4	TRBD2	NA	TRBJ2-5	TGTGCCAGCAGCTTAGTGGGTAGCGGGATTGAAGAGACCCAGTACTTC	CASSLVGSGIEETQYF
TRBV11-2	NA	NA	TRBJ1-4	TGTGCCAGCAGCTTAGTAAATGAAAAACTGTTTTTT	CASSLVNEKLFF
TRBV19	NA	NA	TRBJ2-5	TGTGCCAGTAGTATAGGTCAGGCTAAAGAGACCCAGTACTTC	CASSIGQAKETQYF
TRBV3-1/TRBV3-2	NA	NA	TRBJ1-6	TGTGCCAGCAGCCAAGATCCACAGGGAGATTCACCCCTCCACTTT	CASSQDPQGDSPLHF
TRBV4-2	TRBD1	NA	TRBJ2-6	TGTGCCAGCAGCCAAGATGGGACAGCCTCTGGGGCCAACGTCCTGACTTTC	CASSQDGTASGANVLTF
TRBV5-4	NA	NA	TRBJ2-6	TGTGCCAGCAGCCGTCCAGAAACTATTCAGGGGTACGGTGGGGCCAACGTCCTGACTTTC	CASSRPETIQGYGGANVLTF
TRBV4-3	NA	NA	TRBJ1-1	TGCGCCAGCAGCCCCCGCTTGACCCGGGACTCGGGTGAAGCTTTCTTT	CASSPRLTRDSGEAFF
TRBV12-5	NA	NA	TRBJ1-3	TGTGCTAGTGGTCCGGCGGGACTCCTAACGCCTGGAAACACCATATATTTT	CASGPAGLLTPGNTIYF
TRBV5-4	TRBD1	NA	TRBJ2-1	TGTGCCAGCAGCTTACGGGACAGGGGGCTCAATGAGCAGTTCTTC	CASSLRDRGLNEQFF
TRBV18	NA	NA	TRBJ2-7	TGTGCCAGCTCACCAAAAACCGGGACTCTGTCATCCGAGCAGTACTTC	CASSPKTGTLSSEQYF
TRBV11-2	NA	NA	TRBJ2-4	TGTGCCAGCAGCCCGGACATAAAAAACATTCAGTACTTC	CASSPDIKNIQYF
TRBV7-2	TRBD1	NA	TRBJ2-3	TGTGCCAGCAGCTTAGGGACAGGTACTAGCACAGATACGCAGTATTTT	CASSLGTGTSTDTQYF